The source of this T cell receptor (beta chain) is a study of T-cell reconstitution after alpha-beta-depleted transplantation in children. The CDR3 runs 14 residues. The V and J ends lost 1 base and 2 bases respectively, with 8 bases between them. CDR1 MNHEY and CDR2 SVGAGI come from the germline V gene. In the case of this clonotype: The antigen remains undetermined.

Study-level points and caveats: Surviving recipient T cells and thymic progenitors produced the high day-60 TCRbeta diversity seen in some patients. Reportedly, alpha-beta T cells present about two months post-transplant originated from several hundred expanded clones of graft origin. After one year, T-cell counts and TCRbeta diversity mostly came from new T cells.

Library preparation (for TCRbeta) was performed with unique molecular identifiers. Each CDR3 protein is one row after TCRdb ran MiXCR on the PCR reads. The sample consists of a few hundred thousand distinct CDR3 sequences, around 25% of them appearing once. This TCR derives from a male patient between 10 and 17 years old who had a stem cell transplant for acute lymphoblastic leukemia, so the T cells may come from the graft donor. This sequence joins TRBV6-5 and TRBJ2-5; unclear D gene. Sequencing was performed on PBMCs, mostly from graft donor cells, taken 180 days after TCRalphabeta/CD19-depleted stem cell transplant. CDR3 DNA sequence: TGTGCCAGCAGTTACTTTCAGGCGCAAGAGACCCAGTACTTC. It codes for CASSYFQAQETQYF.